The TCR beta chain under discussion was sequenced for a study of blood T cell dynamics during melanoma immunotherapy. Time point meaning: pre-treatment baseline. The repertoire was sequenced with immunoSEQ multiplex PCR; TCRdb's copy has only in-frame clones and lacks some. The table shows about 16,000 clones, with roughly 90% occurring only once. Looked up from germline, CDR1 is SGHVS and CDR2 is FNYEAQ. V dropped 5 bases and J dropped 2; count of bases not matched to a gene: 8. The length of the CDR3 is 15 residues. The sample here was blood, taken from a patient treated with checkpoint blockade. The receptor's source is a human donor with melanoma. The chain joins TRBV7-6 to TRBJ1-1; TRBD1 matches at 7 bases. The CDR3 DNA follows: TGTGCCAGCAGCCCCGGGACAGACTCCAACACTGAAGCTTTCTTT. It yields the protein CASSPGTDSNTEAFF.